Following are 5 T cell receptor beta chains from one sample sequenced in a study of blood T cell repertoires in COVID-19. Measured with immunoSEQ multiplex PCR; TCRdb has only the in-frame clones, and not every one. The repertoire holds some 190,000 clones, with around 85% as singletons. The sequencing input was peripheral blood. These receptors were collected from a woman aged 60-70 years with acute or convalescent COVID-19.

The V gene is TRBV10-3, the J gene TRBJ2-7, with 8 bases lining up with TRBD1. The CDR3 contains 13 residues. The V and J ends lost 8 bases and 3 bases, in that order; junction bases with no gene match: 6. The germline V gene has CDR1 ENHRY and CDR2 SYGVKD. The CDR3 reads CAIGGQGSYEQYV. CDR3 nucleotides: TGTGCCATCGGAGGACAGGGAAGCTACGAGCAGTACGTC.

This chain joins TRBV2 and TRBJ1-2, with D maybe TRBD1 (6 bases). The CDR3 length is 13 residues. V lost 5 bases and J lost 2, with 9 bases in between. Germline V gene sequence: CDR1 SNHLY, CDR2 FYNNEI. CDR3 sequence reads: CASSTGQNYGYTF. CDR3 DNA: TGTGCCAGCAGTACGGGACAAAACTATGGCTACACCTTC.

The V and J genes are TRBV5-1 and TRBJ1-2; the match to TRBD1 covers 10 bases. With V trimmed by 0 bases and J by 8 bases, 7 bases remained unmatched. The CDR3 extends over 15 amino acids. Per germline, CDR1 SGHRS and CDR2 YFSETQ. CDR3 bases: TGCGCCAGCAGCTTGGAAGGACAGGGGGTAGGAGGCTACACCTTC. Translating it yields CASSLEGQGVGGYTF.

The CDR3 DNA follows: TGCGCCAGCAGCTCCCTCGGAGGCACACCTACTAACTATGGCTACACCTTC. Amino acids: CASSSLGGTPTNYGYTF. This rearrangement joins TRBV5-1 to TRBJ1-2; D is ambiguous. Deletions cut 3 bases from V and 0 bases from J, with 18 bases between. Germline V gene sequence: CDR1 SGHRS, CDR2 YFSETQ. The CDR3 spans 17 residues. The whole variable domain, filled in from reference TRBV5-1 and TRBJ1-2, reads KAGVTQTPRYLIKTRGQQVTLSCSPISGHRSVSWYQQTPGQGLQFLFEYFSETQRNKGNFPGRFSGRQFSNSRSEMNVSTLELGDSALYLCASSSLGGTPTNYGYTFGSGTRLTVV.

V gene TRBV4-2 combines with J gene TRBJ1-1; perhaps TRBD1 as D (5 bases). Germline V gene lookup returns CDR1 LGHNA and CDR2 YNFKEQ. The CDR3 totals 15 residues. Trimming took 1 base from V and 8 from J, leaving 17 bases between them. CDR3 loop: CASSQASTLKGEAFF. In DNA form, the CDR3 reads TGTGCCAGCAGCCAAGCCTCGACCTTAAAGGGGGAAGCTTTCTTT.